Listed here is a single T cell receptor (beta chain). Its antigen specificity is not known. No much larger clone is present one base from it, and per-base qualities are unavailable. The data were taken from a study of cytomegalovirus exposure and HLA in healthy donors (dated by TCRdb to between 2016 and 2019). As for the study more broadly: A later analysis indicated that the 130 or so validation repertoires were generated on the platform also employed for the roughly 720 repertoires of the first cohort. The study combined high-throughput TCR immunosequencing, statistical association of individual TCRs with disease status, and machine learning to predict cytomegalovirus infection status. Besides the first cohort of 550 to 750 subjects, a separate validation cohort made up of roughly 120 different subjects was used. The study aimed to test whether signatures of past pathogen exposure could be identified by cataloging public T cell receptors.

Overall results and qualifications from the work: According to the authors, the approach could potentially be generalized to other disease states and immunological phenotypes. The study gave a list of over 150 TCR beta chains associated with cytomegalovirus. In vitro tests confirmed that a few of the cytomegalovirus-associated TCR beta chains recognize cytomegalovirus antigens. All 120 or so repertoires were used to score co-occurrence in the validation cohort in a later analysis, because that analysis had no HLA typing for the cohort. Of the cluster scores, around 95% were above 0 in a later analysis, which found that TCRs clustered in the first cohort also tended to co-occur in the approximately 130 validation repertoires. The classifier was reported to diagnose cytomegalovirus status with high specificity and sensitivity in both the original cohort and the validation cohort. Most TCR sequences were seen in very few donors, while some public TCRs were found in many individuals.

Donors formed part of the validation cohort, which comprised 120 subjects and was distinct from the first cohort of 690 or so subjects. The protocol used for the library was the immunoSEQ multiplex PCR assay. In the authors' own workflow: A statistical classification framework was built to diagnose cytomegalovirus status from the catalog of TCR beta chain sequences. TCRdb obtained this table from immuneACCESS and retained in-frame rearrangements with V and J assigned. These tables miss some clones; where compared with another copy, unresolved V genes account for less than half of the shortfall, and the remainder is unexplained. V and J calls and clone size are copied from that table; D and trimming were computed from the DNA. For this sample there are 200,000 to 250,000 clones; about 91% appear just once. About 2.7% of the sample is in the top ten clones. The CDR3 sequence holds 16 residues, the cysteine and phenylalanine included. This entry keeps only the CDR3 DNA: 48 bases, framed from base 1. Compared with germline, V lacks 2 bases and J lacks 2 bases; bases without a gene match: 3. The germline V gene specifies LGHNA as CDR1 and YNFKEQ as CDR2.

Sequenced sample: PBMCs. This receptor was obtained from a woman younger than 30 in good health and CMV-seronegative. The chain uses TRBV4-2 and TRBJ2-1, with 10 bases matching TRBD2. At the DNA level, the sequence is TGTGCCAGCAGCCAATACCTAGCGGGAGCCTACAATGAGCAGTTCTTC. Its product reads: CASSQYLAGAYNEQFF.